The 24 T cell receptor beta chains below all came from one sample that was sequenced in a study of response to subunit inactivated influenza vaccine. MiXCR was run by TCRdb on the RT-PCR reads, yielding one entry per CDR3 protein. The sample holds approximately 730,000 distinct CDR3 sequences, approximately 15% seen once. Specimen: PBMCs from blood, collected less than 15 days before vaccination. The source is a man aged 50-59 years who received an inactivated influenza vaccine.

The chain couples TRBV24-1 to TRBJ2-7, with D tentatively TRBD1 or TRBD2 (6 bases each). Germline values: CDR1 KGHDR, CDR2 SFDVKD. Trimming pared 2 bases from V and 2 bases from J, leaving 12 bases between. The CDR3 has 15 amino acids. The DNA for the CDR3 is TGTGCCACCAGTGATTCCGGAGGGGGGACCTACGAGCAGTACTTC. This codes for CATSDSGGGTYEQYF.

A few counts support this clonotype. The rearrangement links TRBV29-1 to TRBJ2-7; D may be TRBD1 (6 bases). This CDR3 region has 13 residues. The germline CDR1 and CDR2 sequences are SQVTM and ANQGSEA. V lost 1 base and J lost 4, with 11 bases in between. CDR3 coding DNA: TGCAGCGTTGAAGCAGGGGTAGGATACGAGCAGTACTTC. It specifies CSVEAGVGYEQYF.

J is TRBJ2-7 and V is TRBV9; D not resolved. Germline CDR1 SGDLS, CDR2 YYNGEE. This CDR3 spans 16 amino acids. V was shortened by 1 base and J by 3 bases, with 17 bases between the two germline ends. CDR3 protein: CASSVKIRPEDYEQYF. The CDR3 DNA reads TGTGCCAGCAGCGTAAAGATCAGACCGGAAGACTACGAGCAGTACTTC.

This clonotype was recorded at least ten times. This chain uses TRBV5-1 with TRBJ2-3, with D tentatively TRBD2 (5 bases). This CDR3 region has 13 residues. Germline V gene lookup returns CDR1 SGHRS and CDR2 YFSETQ. V was clipped by 5 bases and J by 0 bases, with 7 bases between them. CDR3 sequence: CASREGSTDTQYF. The CDR3 bases are TGCGCCAGCAGAGAGGGTAGCACAGATACGCAGTATTTT.

CDR3 region: CASSPSDRANYGYTF. In DNA, the CDR3 is TGTGCCAGCAGCCCCTCGGACAGAGCTAACTATGGCTACACCTTC. The J gene is TRBJ1-2, the V gene TRBV3-1; the D gene is possibly TRBD1 (6 bases). V was cut by 4 bases and J by 0 bases, with 12 bases left in between. Germline CDR1 reads LGHDT; CDR2 reads YNNKEL (reference sequence). The CDR3 contains 15 residues.

This clonotype was seen a few times. The J gene is TRBJ2-3, the V gene TRBV9; D call uncertain. V lost 3 bases and J lost 6, with 8 bases in between. CDR1 is SGDLS, CDR2 YYNGEE, per germline. The CDR3 contains 12 residues. The CDR3 loop is CASSEEGDTQYF. The CDR3 DNA is TGTGCCAGCAGCGAGGAAGGGGATACGCAGTATTTT.

This clonotype was observed a few times. This sequence joins TRBV12-3 or TRBV12-4 and TRBJ2-7; perhaps TRBD2 as D (6 bases). The CDR3 runs 14 residues. V was shortened by 5 bases and J by 1 base, with 12 bases between the two germline ends. This CDR3 is CASSPGTQSYEQYF. CDR3 DNA sequence: TGTGCCAGCAGTCCGGGGACTCAGTCCTACGAGCAGTACTTC.

Concerning this clonotype itself: Given a much more abundant clone one base away, this may be a read error. The rearrangement joins TRBV5-3 to TRBJ2-3; 8 nucleotides agree with TRBD2. TRBV5-3 is an open reading frame, and its role is uncertain. The V and J ends lost 0 bases and 5 bases, in that order; junction bases with no gene match: 8. CDR3 size: 16 residues. The CDR3 protein is CARSLASGRMGDTQYF. DNA of the CDR3: TGTGCCAGAAGCTTGGCGAGCGGGAGAATGGGAGATACGCAGTATTTT.

The chain employs TRBV24-1 and TRBJ2-3, with 11 bases fitting TRBD2. In germline, CDR1 is KGHDR, CDR2 SFDVKD. V trimming: 3 bases; J trimming: 5 bases; junction bases outside the gene matches: 3. This CDR3 has 15 amino acids. The CDR3 bases are TGTGCCACCAGTGATACGGGACTAGCGGTAGATACGCAGTATTTT. Its translation: CATSDTGLAVDTQYF.

This clonotype was counted a few times. This rearrangement joins TRBV4-3 to TRBJ1-1, with D maybe TRBD1 (5 bases). The V and J ends lost 3 bases and 1 base respectively, with 12 bases between them. Germline V gene sequence: CDR1 LGHNA, CDR2 YSLEER. The CDR3 loop spans 15 amino acids. The CDR3 nucleotides read TGCGCCAGCAGCCAGGCTCCTCAGGGGAACACTGAAGCTTTCTTT. It specifies CASSQAPQGNTEAFF.

The chain employs TRBV12-3 or TRBV12-4 and TRBJ2-3, with 8 bases fitting TRBD2. Trimming took 2 bases from V and 2 from J; bases not matched to a gene: 9. CDR3 size: 17 residues. CDR3 loop: CASSLIATSGYTDTQYF. CDR3 DNA: TGTGCCAGCAGTTTAATCGCCACTAGCGGCTACACAGATACGCAGTATTTT.

V is TRBV24-1 and J is TRBJ2-5, with 7 bases lining up with TRBD2. Germline CDR1 reads KGHDR; CDR2 reads SFDVKD. The trim removed 3 bases at V and 4 bases at J, leaving 7 bases unmatched. This CDR3 is 15 amino acids long. CDR3: CATSDPRGVAETQYF. CDR3 in DNA: TGTGCCACCAGTGATCCTCGGGGGGTGGCAGAGACCCAGTACTTC.

This clonotype was counted only a few times. The chain couples TRBV20-1 to TRBJ2-1; 9 nucleotides align to TRBD1. The junction had 7 bases not matched to a gene; V was cut back by 0 bases and J by 7 bases. The V gene's germline CDR1 is DFQATT and CDR2 SNEGSKA (reference sequence). The CDR3 is 15 residues long. CDR3 nucleotide sequence: TGCAGTGCTAGAGATCTTGGGACAGGGACGAATGAGCAGTTCTTC. Its protein product is CSARDLGTGTNEQFF.

This clonotype was observed a handful of times. This chain joins TRBV15 and TRBJ2-5; maybe TRBD1 (5 bases). Trimming removed 5 bases from V and 5 bases from J, with 12 bases in between. The germline V gene has CDR1 LNHNV and CDR2 YYDKDF (reference sequence). The CDR3 has 13 amino acids. The CDR3 DNA follows: TGTGCCACCAGCGACAGTATACGGGAGACCCAGTACTTC. This codes for CATSDSIRETQYF.

This chain connects TRBV6-5 to TRBJ2-3, with 10 positions matching TRBD2. Per the germline V gene, CDR1 is MNHEY and CDR2 is SVGAGI. This CDR3 region has 16 residues. V gave up 4 bases and J gave up 0 bases; unmatched junction bases: 4. The CDR3 nucleotides read TGTGCCAGCAGTTTCCAACTAGCGGGGAGCACAGATACGCAGTATTTT. Protein product: CASSFQLAGSTDTQYF.

This clonotype was seen only a few times. V and J are TRBV7-9 and TRBJ2-7; 13 nucleotides align to TRBD2. CDR1 and CDR2 (germline): SEHNR, FQNEAQ (reference sequence). Trimming cost V 5 bases and J 7 bases; bases outside gene matches: 8. CDR3 length equals 15 residues. The CDR3 DNA follows: TGTGCCAGCAGCGCCGGGACTAGCGGGATGGGGGAGCAGTACTTC. Amino acid sequence: CASSAGTSGMGEQYF.

J is TRBJ2-1 and V is TRBV2, with 7 bases identical to TRBD2. Germline CDR1 and CDR2: SNHLY and FYNNEI. The CDR3 spans 16 residues. The trim removed 7 bases at V and 3 bases at J, leaving 12 bases unmatched. The CDR3 DNA reads TGTGCCAGCAAGACCACAACTAGCGACCGCTACAATGAGCAGTTCTTC. This translates into CASKTTTSDRYNEQFF.

As for this clonotype: The junction shows a germline mismatch at one end, possibly a read error. The chain carries TRBV7-6 and TRBJ1-1; D might be TRBD1 (5 bases). The CDR3 consists of 13 residues. The germline CDR1 and CDR2 sequences are SGHVS and FNYEAQ. CDR3 sequence (DNA): TGTGCCAGCAGTTATGGGGGGAACACTGAAGCTCTCTTT. Protein: CASSYGGNTEALF.

The CDR3 DNA follows: TGCAGTGCTGTCGGACAGTTCTACGAGCAGTACTTC. As protein: CSAVGQFYEQYF. The J gene is TRBJ2-7, the V gene TRBV20-1; weak D call: TRBD1 (6 bases). Germline assignment: CDR1 DFQATT and CDR2 SNEGSKA (reference sequence). V lost 5 bases, J lost 3 bases, and 11 bases lay in between. The CDR3 covers 12 residues.

The chain couples TRBV10-3 to TRBJ2-3; 10 nucleotides line up with TRBD2. CDR3 length: 13 residues. Per the germline V gene, CDR1 is ENHRY and CDR2 is SYGVKD. Trimming removed 10 bases from V and 4 bases from J; junction bases left unmatched: 5. CDR3 DNA sequence: TGTGCCACCGCTCTAGCGGGGGCAGATACGCAGTATTTT. Its translation is CATALAGADTQYF.

This clonotype was seen only a few times. This sequence joins TRBV2 and TRBJ1-2; D perhaps matches TRBD1 (5 bases). Trimming left V 6 bases short and J 4 bases short, with 30 bases between. This CDR3 comprises 19 residues. Germline V gene sequence: CDR1 SNHLY, CDR2 FYNNEI. The CDR3 loop reads CASSGAGVGRLTASYGYTF. Here the CDR3 DNA reads TGTGCCAGCAGCGGAGCGGGGGTGGGCAGACTTACCGCCTCCTATGGCTACACCTTC.

This clonotype was seen a few times. The chain joins TRBV4-1 to TRBJ2-5; unclear D gene. The V and J ends lost 3 bases and 5 bases respectively, with 16 bases between them. Looked up from germline, CDR1 is MGHRA and CDR2 is YSYEKL. The CDR3 runs 15 residues. CDR3: CASSQDRAGFETQYF. The CDR3 DNA sequence: TGCGCCAGCAGCCAGGATCGTGCCGGTTTTGAGACCCAGTACTTC.

The chain has TRBV6-2 or TRBV6-3 and TRBJ2-5; unclear D gene. The CDR3 totals 12 residues. Deletions cut 8 bases from V and 4 bases from J, with 11 bases between. Germline lookup yields CDR1 MNHEY and CDR2 SVGEGT. CDR3 protein: CASDKGRETQYF. CDR3 coding DNA: TGTGCCAGCGATAAGGGTCGAGAGACCCAGTACTTC.

The V and J genes are TRBV20-1 and TRBJ2-7; D is unresolved. CDR1 is DFQATT and CDR2 is SNEGSKA in the germline V gene (reference sequence). The CDR3 runs to 14 residues. V lost 7 bases to trimming and J lost 4 bases, with 20 bases between them. CDR3 DNA sequence: TGCAGTGGAAATGGTTTCGGTAGGTCATACGAGCAGTACTTC. Residues: CSGNGFGRSYEQYF.